This T cell receptor (beta chain) was captured in a study of human T cells and chemical hapten exposure. Original methodology: Between about 23,224 and 700,000 TCRs appeared in each sample, and the median stood at approximately 100,000. Using its own MiXCR run on the RACE reads, TCRdb lists one record per CDR3 protein. The V and J calls here are based on TCRdb, not the publication. The sample lists under 450,000 distinct CDR3 sequences; about 6.9% were seen once. Time point denoted: patch test 2, 6 weeks after DPC sensitization. Treatment: therapeutic diphenylcyclopropenone sensitization with weekly scalp DPC. Germline loops: CDR1 MNHEY, CDR2 SMNVEV (reference sequence). V gave up 5 bases and J gave up 0 bases, with 14 bases separating them. This CDR3 region has 15 residues.

The gene calls are TRBV27 and TRBJ2-7; D may be TRBD1 (5 bases). The source is a woman between 18 and 29 years old with alopecia areata. Some clones in this sample may be carry-over from other donors' samples. The source material was whole blood, sampled in connection with sensitization to the hapten diphenylcyclopropenone (DPC). CDR3 sequence reads: CASSRQGFSSYEQYF. CDR3 DNA: TGTGCCAGCAGTAGGCAGGGTTTCAGCTCCTACGAGCAGTACTTC.